Below, 20 T cell receptor beta chains from the same sample are listed, as sequenced in a study of identical twins. TCRdb passed the 5' RACE reads through MiXCR, listing each CDR3 protein once. The table has around 680,000 distinct CDR3 sequences, around 8.6% seen once. The sample was also linked to a second study, of yellow fever vaccine responses in identical twins.

The sequencing sample was made of PBMCs. All receptors derive from a woman younger than 30 in good health.

The V call is TRBV7-2, the J call TRBJ2-3, with TRBD1 matching over 8 bases. Germline loops: CDR1 SGHTA, CDR2 FQGNSA. This CDR3 spans 18 amino acids. The V gene end was trimmed by 0 bases and the J gene end by 3 bases; junction bases not matched to a gene: 11. The CDR3 sequence is CASSLAPGDRFGTDTQYF. The DNA of the CDR3 is TGTGCCAGCAGCTTAGCGCCAGGGGACAGGTTCGGTACAGATACGCAGTATTTT. The whole variable domain, filled in from reference TRBV7-2 and TRBJ2-3, reads GAGVSQSPSNKVTEKGKDVELRCDPISGHTALYWYRQSLGQGLEFLIYFQGNSAPDKSGLPSDRFSAERTGGSVSTLTIQRTQQEDSAVYLCASSLAPGDRFGTDTQYFGPGTRLTVL.

Comment on this clonotype: An end of the junction does not agree with germline; a read error may underlie this. The chain recombines TRBV6-1 with TRBJ2-7; D could derive from TRBD1 or TRBD2 (6 bases each). The CDR3 has 17 amino acids. Germline V gene lookup returns CDR1 MNHNS and CDR2 SASEGT. The CDR3 here is CAGSQNSGAPNPYEQYF. The CDR3 nucleotides are TGTGCCGGCAGTCAAAACTCGGGGGCACCGAACCCCTACGAGCAGTACTTC.

A few counts support this clonotype. The rearrangement uses TRBV7-6 and TRBJ2-7, with D uncertain. The CDR3 totals 15 residues. Trimming removed 1 base from V and 0 bases from J, with 10 bases in between. CDR1 SGHVS and CDR2 FNYEAQ come from the germline V gene. In nucleotides, the CDR3 is TGTGCCAGCAGCTTAGGCTCAAGGTTCTCCTACGAGCAGTACTTC. Protein product: CASSLGSRFSYEQYF.

This clonotype has more than one count but fewer than ten. The J gene is TRBJ2-7, the V gene TRBV12-3 or TRBV12-4; possible D gene TRBD2, 5 bases. The CDR3 has 13 residues. Between the trimmed V and J ends, which lost 6 bases and 2 bases, there was a span of 11 bases. The CDR3 coding sequence is TGTGCCAGCAGGGAGGCAGGAACCTACGAGCAGTACTTC. This gives the protein CASREAGTYEQYF.

This clonotype was recorded at least ten times. The chain carries TRBV7-8 and TRBJ2-3; D gene ambiguous. CDR1 and CDR2 from the germline V gene are SGHVS and FQNEAQ. The CDR3 is 12 amino acids. Trimming took off 4 bases at V and 4 bases at J, with 6 bases between the two ends. The CDR3 DNA follows: TGTGCCAGCAGCTCCGTGGCAGATACGCAGTATTTT. This gives the protein CASSSVADTQYF.

The J gene is TRBJ2-7, the V gene TRBV20-1; possibly TRBD1 for D (7 bases). The length of the CDR3 is 13 residues. V dropped 5 bases and J dropped 2 bases, with 13 bases sitting between them. The germline V gene has CDR1 DFQATT and CDR2 SNEGSKA (reference sequence). The CDR3 DNA reads TGCAGTGCTGGAGGGACAGAGACCTACGAGCAGTACTTC. Its translation: CSAGGTETYEQYF.

This clonotype appeared a few times. This chain links TRBV3-1 with TRBJ2-7; D not resolved. The CDR3 sequence is 14 residues long. The V gene lost 0 bases and the J gene lost 5 bases, with 11 bases spanning the gap. Germline-derived CDR1 and CDR2 are LGHDT and YNNKEL (reference sequence). The CDR3 here is CASSQDIVSNEQYF. The CDR3 DNA reads as TGTGCCAGCAGCCAAGATATCGTCAGCAACGAGCAGTACTTC.

This clonotype was detected a few times. The genes are TRBV5-1 and TRBJ2-2, with no clear D. The V gene lost 6 bases and the J gene lost 4 bases, with 13 bases spanning the gap. The CDR3 covers 14 residues. Germline values: CDR1 SGHRS, CDR2 YFSETQ. The CDR3 sequence: CASMFSVRTGELFF. CDR3 bases: TGCGCCAGCATGTTTTCAGTCCGCACCGGGGAGCTGTTTTTT.

There are a few counts of this clonotype. This sequence joins TRBV7-2 and TRBJ2-7; 8 bases are shared with TRBD1. V lost 5 bases, J lost 2 bases, and 8 bases stayed unmatched. This CDR3 is built from 15 residues. The germline V gene encodes CDR1 SGHTA and CDR2 FQGNSA. The CDR3 nucleotides are TGTGCCAGCAGCGCTAACAGGGGGTACACCTACGAGCAGTACTTC. Translating gives CASSANRGYTYEQYF.

The sample holds many counts of this clonotype. The genes are TRBV29-1 and TRBJ2-1; D call uncertain. V gave up 7 bases and J gave up 1 base, with 8 bases separating them. Per germline, CDR1 SQVTM and CDR2 ANQGSEA. This CDR3 has 12 residues. In nucleotides, the CDR3 is TGCAGCGCCCCCTTTTCCTACAATGAGCAGTTCTTC. This translates into CSAPFSYNEQFF.

The chain links TRBV4-3 to TRBJ1-2; D is uncertain. The CDR3 is made up of 14 amino acids. Germline assignment: CDR1 LGHNA and CDR2 YSLEER. V lost 1 base and J lost 4, with 10 bases in between. The CDR3, as DNA: TGCGCCAGCAGCCAAGTTTTAGGATCCTATGGCTACACCTTC. Translating gives CASSQVLGSYGYTF.

The CDR3, as DNA: TGCAGTGCTAATCGGCTAGCGGCCCTCTCCTACGAGCAGTACTTC. Amino acids: CSANRLAALSYEQYF. This chain uses TRBV20-1 with TRBJ2-7, with 7 nucleotides matching TRBD2. CDR1 and CDR2 (germline): DFQATT, SNEGSKA (reference sequence). The CDR3 is 15 amino acids. The trim removed 4 bases at V and 0 bases at J, leaving 9 bases unmatched.

Many counts were recorded for this clonotype. The rearrangement uses TRBV29-1 and TRBJ2-3; D is ambiguous. The germline V and J ends were trimmed by 7 bases and 4 bases, with 6 bases remaining between them. Germline CDR1 SQVTM, CDR2 ANQGSEA. The CDR3 is made up of 10 amino acids. The CDR3 here is CSAGADTQYF. The CDR3 DNA reads TGCAGCGCTGGGGCAGATACGCAGTATTTT.

The chain couples TRBV30 to TRBJ1-1; TRBD1 might be the D (5 bases). V was cut by 2 bases and J by 8 bases, with 9 bases left in between. Per the germline V gene, CDR1 is GTSNPN and CDR2 is SVGIG (reference sequence). The CDR3 length is 11 residues. In DNA form, the CDR3 reads TGTGCCTGGAGTAAGCACAGGGAAGCTTTCTTT. This sequence encodes CAWSKHREAFF.

This clonotype was seen many times. V gene TRBV11-2 combines with J gene TRBJ2-7; no reliable D call. Germline CDR1 and CDR2: SGHAT and FQNNGV. The CDR3 runs 14 residues. Trimming pared 1 base from V and 2 bases from J, leaving 9 bases between. The CDR3, as DNA: TGTGCCAGCAGCTTAGCTCTTGGCCCCTACGAGCAGTACTTC. Protein sequence: CASSLALGPYEQYF.

This clonotype was seen only a few times. The genes are TRBV27 and TRBJ2-2; D unresolved. The V end lost 3 bases, the J end lost 11 bases, and 16 bases lay between the germline ends. The CDR3 loop spans 14 amino acids. Germline V gene sequence: CDR1 MNHEY, CDR2 SMNVEV (reference sequence). The CDR3 sequence is CASSLAYLMSELFF. The CDR3 DNA sequence: TGTGCCAGCAGTTTGGCCTATTTGATGAGCGAGCTGTTTTTT.

This clonotype was counted between two and nine times. The chain has TRBV28 and TRBJ2-7; 7 nucleotides align to TRBD2. CDR3 length equals 15 residues. In germline, CDR1 is MDHEN, CDR2 SYDVKM. Losses at the gene ends were 4 bases for V and 0 bases for J; bases not matched to a gene: 6. The CDR3 region is CASSSPRGYSYEQYF. CDR3 sequence (DNA): TGTGCCAGCAGTTCACCGCGGGGGTACTCCTACGAGCAGTACTTC. Drawing the rest from reference TRBV28 and TRBJ2-7, the complete variable domain is DVKVTQSSRYLVKRTGEKVFLECVQDMDHENMFWYRQDPGLGLRLIYFSYDVKMKEKGDIPEGYSVSREKKERFSLILESASTNQTSMYLCASSSPRGYSYEQYFGPGTRLTVT.

This clonotype was seen only a few times. The chain is built from TRBV6-2 or TRBV6-3 and TRBJ1-6; D uncertain. Trimming took 0 bases from V and 7 from J, leaving 10 bases between them. The CDR3 has 15 residues. Germline loops: CDR1 MNHEY, CDR2 SVGEGT. CDR3 DNA sequence: TGTGCCAGCAGTTACTCCCGGATCGTCAATTCACCCCTCCACTTT. Its translation is CASSYSRIVNSPLHF.

This clonotype was found a few times. V and J are TRBV20-1 and TRBJ2-5, with 8 bases fitting TRBD2. The junction had 7 bases not matched to a gene; V was cut back by 3 bases and J by 4 bases. Germline CDR1 is DFQATT and CDR2 is SNEGSKA (reference sequence). The CDR3 contains 14 residues. The CDR3 sequence: CSASPLAALETQYF. The CDR3, as DNA: TGCAGTGCTAGCCCACTAGCGGCCCTAGAGACCCAGTACTTC.

This clonotype was seen a handful of times. This chain uses TRBV15 with TRBJ2-2; 8 bases match TRBD1. The J segment lost 3 bases and the V segment lost 3 bases, leaving 3 bases of the junction unmatched. The CDR3 length is 15 residues. The germline CDR1 and CDR2 sequences are LNHNV and YYDKDF (reference sequence). The CDR3 DNA sequence: TGTGCCACCAGCAGGCAGACAGGGGACACCGGGGAGCTGTTTTTT. Translated, it gives CATSRQTGDTGELFF.